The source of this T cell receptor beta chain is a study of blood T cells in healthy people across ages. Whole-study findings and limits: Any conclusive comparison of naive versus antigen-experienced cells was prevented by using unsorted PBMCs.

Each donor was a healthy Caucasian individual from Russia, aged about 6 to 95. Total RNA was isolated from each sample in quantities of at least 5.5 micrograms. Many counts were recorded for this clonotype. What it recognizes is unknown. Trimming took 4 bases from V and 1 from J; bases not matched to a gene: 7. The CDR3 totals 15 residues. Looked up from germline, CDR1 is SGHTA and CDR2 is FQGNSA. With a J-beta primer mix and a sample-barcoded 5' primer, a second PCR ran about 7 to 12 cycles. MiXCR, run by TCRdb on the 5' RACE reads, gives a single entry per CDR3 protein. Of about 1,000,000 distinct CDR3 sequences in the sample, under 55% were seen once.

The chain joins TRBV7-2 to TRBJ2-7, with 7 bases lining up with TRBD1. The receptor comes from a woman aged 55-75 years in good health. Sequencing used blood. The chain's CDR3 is CASSSKSGGSYEQYF. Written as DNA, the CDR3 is TGTGCCAGCAGCTCCAAATCAGGGGGATCCTACGAGCAGTACTTC.